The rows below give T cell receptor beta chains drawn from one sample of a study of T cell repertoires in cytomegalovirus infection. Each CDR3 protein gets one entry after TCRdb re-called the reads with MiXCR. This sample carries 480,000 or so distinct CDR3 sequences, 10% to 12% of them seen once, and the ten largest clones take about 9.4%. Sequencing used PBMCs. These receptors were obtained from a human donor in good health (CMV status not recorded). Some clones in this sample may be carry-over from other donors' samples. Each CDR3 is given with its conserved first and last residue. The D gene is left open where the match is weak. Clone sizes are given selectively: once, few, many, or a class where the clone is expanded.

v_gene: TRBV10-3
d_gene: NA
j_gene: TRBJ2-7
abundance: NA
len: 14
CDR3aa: CAISEVLGPREQYF
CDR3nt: TGTGCCATCAGTGAGGTACTAGGCCCCCGCGAGCAGTACTTC

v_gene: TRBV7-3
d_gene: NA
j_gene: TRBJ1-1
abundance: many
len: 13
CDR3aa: CASSAGGSYEAFF
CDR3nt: TGTGCCAGCTCAGCGGGGGGATCGTATGAAGCTTTCTTT

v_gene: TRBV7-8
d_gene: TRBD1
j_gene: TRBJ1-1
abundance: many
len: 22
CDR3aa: CASSPRRGSLTGASSRGTEAFF
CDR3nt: TGTGCCAGCAGCCCCCGAAGGGGGAGCTTGACAGGGGCGAGCTCTCGGGGTACTGAAGCTTTCTTT

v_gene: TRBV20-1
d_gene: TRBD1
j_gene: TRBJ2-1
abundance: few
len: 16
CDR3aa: CSAKDRGPSSYNEQFF
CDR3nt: TGCAGTGCCAAGGACAGGGGGCCGAGCTCCTACAATGAGCAGTTCTTC

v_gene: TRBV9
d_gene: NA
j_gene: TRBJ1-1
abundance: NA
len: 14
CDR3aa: CASSVVNVPTEASF
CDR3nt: TGTGCCAGCAGCGTAGTGAATGTTCCGACTGAAGCTTCCTTT

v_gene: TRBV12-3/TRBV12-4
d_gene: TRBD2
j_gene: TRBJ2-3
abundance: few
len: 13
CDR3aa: CASRLGGTDTQYF
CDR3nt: TGTGCCAGCAGGCTCGGGGGGACAGATACGCAGTATTTT

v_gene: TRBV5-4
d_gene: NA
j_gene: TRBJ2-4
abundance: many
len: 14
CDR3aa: CASTGSGAKNIQYF
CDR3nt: TGTGCCAGCACCGGTAGTGGAGCCAAAAACATTCAGTACTTC

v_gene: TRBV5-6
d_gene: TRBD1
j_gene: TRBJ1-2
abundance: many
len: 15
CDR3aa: CASSLGWTGGDGYTF
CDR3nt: TGTGCCAGCAGCTTGGGATGGACAGGGGGCGACGGCTACACCTTC

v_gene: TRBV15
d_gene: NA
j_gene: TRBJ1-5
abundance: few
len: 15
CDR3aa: CATSRDIGGNQPQHF
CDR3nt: TGTGCCACCAGCAGAGATATCGGGGGCAATCAGCCCCAGCATTTT

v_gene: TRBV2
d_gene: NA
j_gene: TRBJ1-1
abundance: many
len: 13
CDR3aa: CASSKGEGTEAFF
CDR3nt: TGTGCCAGCTCCAAGGGGGAGGGCACTGAAGCTTTCTTT

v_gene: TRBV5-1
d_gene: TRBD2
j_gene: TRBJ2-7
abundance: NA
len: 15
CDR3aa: CASSLRAGGSYEQYF
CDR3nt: TGCGCCAGCAGCTTACGAGCGGGAGGTTCCTACGAGCAGTACTTC

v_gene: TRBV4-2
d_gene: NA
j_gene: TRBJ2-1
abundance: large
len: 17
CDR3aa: CASSQEIGGLAYNEQFF
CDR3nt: TGTGCCAGCAGCCAAGAGATTGGCGGCCTGGCCTACAATGAGCAGTTCTTC

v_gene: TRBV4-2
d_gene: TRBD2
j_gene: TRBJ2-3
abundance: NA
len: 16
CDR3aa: CASRPFRAGEVDTQYF
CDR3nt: TGTGCCAGCAGACCTTTCAGAGCGGGGGAAGTAGATACGCAGTATTTT

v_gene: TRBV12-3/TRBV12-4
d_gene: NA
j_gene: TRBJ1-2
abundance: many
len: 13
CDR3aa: CASSLGRVYGYTF
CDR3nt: TGTGCCAGCAGTTTGGGGAGGGTGTATGGCTACACCTTC

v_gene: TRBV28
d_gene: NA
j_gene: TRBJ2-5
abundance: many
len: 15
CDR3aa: CASSLREGVKETQYF
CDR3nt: TGTGCCAGCAGTTTACGAGAAGGGGTAAAAGAGACCCAGTACTTC

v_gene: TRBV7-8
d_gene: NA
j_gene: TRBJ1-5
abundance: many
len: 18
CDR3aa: CASSLDPVIRDEDQPQHF
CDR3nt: TGTGCCAGCAGCTTAGACCCCGTCATCAGGGACGAAGATCAGCCCCAGCATTTT

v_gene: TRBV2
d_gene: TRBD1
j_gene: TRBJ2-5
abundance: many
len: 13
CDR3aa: CAIKQGDQETQYF
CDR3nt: TGTGCCATCAAACAGGGGGACCAAGAGACCCAGTACTTC

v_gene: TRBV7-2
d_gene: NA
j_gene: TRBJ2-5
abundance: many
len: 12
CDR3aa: CASSSNLETQYF
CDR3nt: TGTGCCAGCTCCAGCAACCTAGAGACCCAGTACTTC

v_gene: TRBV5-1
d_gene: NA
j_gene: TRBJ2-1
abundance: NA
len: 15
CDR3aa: CASSLARGLLDEQFF
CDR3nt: TGCGCCAGCAGCTTGGCGCGGGGTTTATTGGATGAGCAGTTCTTC

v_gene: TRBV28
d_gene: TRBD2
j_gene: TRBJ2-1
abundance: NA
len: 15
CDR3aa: CASSPGTNGDYEQFF
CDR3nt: TGTGCCAGCAGTCCCGGGACTAACGGGGACTATGAGCAGTTCTTC

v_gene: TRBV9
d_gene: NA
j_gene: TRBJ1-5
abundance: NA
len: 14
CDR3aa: CASRPIERNQPQHF
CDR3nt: TGTGCCAGCAGGCCTATAGAGCGAAATCAGCCCCAGCATTTT

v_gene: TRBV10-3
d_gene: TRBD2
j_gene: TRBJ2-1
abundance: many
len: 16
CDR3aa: CAISESALAGADEQFF
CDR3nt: TGTGCCATCAGTGAGTCGGCGCTAGCGGGAGCGGATGAGCAGTTCTTC

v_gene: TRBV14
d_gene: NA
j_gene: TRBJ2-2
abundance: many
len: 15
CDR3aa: CASSQFSGFTGELFF
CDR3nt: TGTGCCAGCAGCCAATTTTCAGGGTTCACCGGGGAGCTGTTTTTT

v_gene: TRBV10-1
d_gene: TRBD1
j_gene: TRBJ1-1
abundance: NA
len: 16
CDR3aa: CASSGSPTGGNTEAFF
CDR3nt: TGCGCCAGCAGTGGAAGCCCGACAGGGGGGAACACTGAAGCTTTCTTT

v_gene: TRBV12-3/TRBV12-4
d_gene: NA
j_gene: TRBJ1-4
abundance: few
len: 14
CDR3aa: CASSTGTIGEKLFF
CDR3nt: TGTGCCAGCAGCACCGGAACTATCGGTGAAAAACTGTTTTTT

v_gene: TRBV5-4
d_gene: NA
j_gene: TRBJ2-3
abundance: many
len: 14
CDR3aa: CASSFGGLGYTQYF
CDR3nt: TGTGCCAGCAGCTTTGGGGGGTTGGGGTATACGCAGTATTTT

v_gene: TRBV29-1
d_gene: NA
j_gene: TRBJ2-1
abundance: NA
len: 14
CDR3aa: CSVAPLNLYNEQFF
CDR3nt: TGCAGCGTTGCCCCCCTGAACCTCTACAATGAGCAGTTCTTC

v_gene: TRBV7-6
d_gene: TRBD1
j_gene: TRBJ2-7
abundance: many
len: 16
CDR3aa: CASSGHRGRGSYEQYF
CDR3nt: TGTGCCAGCAGCGGTCACAGGGGGCGCGGGTCCTACGAGCAGTACTTC

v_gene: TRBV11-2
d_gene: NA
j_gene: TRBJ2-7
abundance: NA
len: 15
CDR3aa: CASSRLQGASYEQYF
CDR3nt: TGTGCCAGCAGCCGACTACAGGGTGCGTCCTACGAGCAGTACTTC

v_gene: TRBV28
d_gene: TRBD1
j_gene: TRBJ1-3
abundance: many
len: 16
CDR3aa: CASTGTGRLEGNTIYF
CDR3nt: TGTGCCAGCACCGGGACAGGGAGGTTAGAGGGAAACACCATATATTTT

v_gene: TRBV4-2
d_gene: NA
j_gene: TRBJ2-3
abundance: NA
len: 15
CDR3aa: CASSAVGDSTDTQYF
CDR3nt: TGTGCCAGCAGCGCAGTAGGGGACTCCACAGATACGCAGTATTTT

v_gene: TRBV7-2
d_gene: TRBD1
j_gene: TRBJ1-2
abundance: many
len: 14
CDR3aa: CASSLGTGRYGYTF
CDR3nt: TGTGCCAGCAGCTTAGGGACAGGGAGGTATGGCTACACCTTC

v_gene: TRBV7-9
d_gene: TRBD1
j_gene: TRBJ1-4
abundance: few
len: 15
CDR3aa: CASSQSRSGGEKLFF
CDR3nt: TGTGCCAGCAGTCAATCAAGGTCAGGGGGAGAAAAACTGTTTTTT

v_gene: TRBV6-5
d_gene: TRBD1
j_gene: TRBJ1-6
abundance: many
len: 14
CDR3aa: CASAPGTADSPLHF
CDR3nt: TGTGCCAGCGCCCCCGGGACAGCGGATTCACCCCTCCACTTT

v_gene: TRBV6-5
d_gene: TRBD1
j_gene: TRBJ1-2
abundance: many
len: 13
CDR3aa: CASSKTGNYGYTF
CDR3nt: TGTGCCAGCAGTAAGACAGGGAACTATGGCTACACCTTC

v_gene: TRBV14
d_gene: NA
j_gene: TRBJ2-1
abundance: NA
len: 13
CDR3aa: CASSIRELDEQFF
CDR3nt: TGTGCCAGCAGCATTAGGGAGTTGGATGAGCAGTTCTTC

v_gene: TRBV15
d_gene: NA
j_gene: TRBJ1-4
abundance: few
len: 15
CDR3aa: CATSRGAGGVGKLFF
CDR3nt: TGTGCCACCAGCAGAGGGGCGGGTGGGGTCGGAAAACTGTTTTTT

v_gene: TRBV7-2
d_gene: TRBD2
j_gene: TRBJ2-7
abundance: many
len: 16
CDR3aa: CASSLWLAGVPLEQYF
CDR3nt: TGTGCCAGCAGCTTATGGCTAGCGGGAGTCCCTCTCGAGCAGTACTTC

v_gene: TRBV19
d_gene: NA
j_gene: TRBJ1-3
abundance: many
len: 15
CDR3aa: CASSIDASGGNTIYF
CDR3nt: TGTGCCAGTAGTATTGACGCCTCTGGAGGAAACACCATATATTTT

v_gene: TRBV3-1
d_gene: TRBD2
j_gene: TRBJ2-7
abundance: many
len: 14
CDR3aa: CASSQLAGDYEQYF
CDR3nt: TGTGCCAGCAGCCAACTAGCGGGAGACTACGAGCAGTACTTC

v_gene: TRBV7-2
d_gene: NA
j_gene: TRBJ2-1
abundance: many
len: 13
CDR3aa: CASSHDSYNEQFF
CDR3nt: TGTGCCAGCAGCCACGACAGCTACAATGAGCAGTTCTTC

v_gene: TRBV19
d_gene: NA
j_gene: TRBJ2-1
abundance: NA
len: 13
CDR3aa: CASSTNSGNEQFF
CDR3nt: TGTGCCAGTAGTACAAATAGCGGCAATGAGCAGTTCTTC

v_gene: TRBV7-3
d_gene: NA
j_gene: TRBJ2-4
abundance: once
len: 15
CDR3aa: CASSLNGGPKNIQYF
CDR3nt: TGTGCCAGCAGCTTAAATGGCGGCCCCAAAAACATTCAGTACTTC

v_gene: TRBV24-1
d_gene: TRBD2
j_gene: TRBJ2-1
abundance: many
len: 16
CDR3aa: CATRGTSGASYNEQFF
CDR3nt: TGTGCCACCAGAGGGACTAGCGGGGCGTCCTACAATGAGCAGTTCTTC

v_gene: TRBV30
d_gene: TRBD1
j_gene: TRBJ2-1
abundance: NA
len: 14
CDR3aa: CAWSGTGGVNEQFF
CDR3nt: TGTGCCTGGAGTGGGACAGGGGGCGTAAATGAGCAGTTCTTC

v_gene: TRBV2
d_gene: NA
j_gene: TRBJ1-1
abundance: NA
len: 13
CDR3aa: CASSRTRATEAFF
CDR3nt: TGTGCCAGCAGTCGGACCAGGGCCACTGAAGCTTTCTTT